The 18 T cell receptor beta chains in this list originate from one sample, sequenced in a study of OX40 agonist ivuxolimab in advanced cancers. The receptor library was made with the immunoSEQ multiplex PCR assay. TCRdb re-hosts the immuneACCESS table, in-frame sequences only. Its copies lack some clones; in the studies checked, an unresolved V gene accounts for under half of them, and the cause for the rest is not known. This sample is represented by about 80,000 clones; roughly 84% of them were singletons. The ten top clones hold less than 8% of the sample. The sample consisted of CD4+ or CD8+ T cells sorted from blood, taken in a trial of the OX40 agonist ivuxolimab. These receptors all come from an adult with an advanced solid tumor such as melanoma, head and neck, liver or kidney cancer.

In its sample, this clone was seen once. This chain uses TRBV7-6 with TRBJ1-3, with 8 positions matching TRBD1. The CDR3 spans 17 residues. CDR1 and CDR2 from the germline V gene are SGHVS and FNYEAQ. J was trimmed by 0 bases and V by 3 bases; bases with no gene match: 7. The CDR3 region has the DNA TGTGCCAGCAGCTTGCAAAGGACAGGGCTCTCTGGAAACACCATATATTTT. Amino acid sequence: CASSLQRTGLSGNTIYF. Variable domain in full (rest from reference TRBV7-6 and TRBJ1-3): GAGVSQSPRYKVTKRGQDVALRCDPISGHVSLYWYRQALGQGPEFLTYFNYEAQQDKSGLPNDRFSAERPEGSISTLTIQRTEQRDSAMYRCASSLQRTGLSGNTIYFGEGSWLTVV.

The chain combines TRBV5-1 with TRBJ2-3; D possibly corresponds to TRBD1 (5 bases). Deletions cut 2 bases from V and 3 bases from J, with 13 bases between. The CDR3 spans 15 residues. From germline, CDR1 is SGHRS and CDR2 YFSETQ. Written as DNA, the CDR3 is TGCGCCAGCAGCTTACAGGTTGGGGTAACAGATACGCAGTATTTT. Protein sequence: CASSLQVGVTDTQYF.

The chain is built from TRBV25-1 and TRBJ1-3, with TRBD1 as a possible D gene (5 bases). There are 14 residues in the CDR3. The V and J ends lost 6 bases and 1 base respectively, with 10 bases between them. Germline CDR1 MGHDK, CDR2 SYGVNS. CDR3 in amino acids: CASSWGGSGNTIYF. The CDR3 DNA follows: TGTGCCAGCAGCTGGGGGGGTTCTGGAAACACCATATATTTT.

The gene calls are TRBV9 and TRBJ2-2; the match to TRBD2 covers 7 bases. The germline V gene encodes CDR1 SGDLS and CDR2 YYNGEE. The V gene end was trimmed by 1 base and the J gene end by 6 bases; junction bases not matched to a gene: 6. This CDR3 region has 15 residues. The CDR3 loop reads CASSVLREGAGELFF. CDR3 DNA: TGTGCCAGCAGCGTATTAAGGGAGGGTGCCGGGGAGCTGTTTTTT.

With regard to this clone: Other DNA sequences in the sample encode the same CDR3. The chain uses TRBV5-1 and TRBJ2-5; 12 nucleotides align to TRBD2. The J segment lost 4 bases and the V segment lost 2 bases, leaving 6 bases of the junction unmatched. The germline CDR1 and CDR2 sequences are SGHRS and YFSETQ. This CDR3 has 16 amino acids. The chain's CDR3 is CASSLSSGGAGETQYF. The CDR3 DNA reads TGCGCCAGCAGCTTATCTAGCGGGGGGGCCGGAGAGACCCAGTACTTC.

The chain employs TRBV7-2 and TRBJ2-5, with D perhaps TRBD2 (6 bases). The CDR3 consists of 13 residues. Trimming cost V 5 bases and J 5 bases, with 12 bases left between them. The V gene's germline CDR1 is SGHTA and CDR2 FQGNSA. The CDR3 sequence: CASSTTGGETQYF. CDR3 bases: TGTGCCAGCAGCACAACAGGAGGGGAGACCCAGTACTTC.

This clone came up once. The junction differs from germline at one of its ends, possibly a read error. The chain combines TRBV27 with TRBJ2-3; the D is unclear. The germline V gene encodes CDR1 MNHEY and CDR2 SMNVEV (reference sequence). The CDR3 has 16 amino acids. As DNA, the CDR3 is TGTGCCAGCGGTTTGTATGGTAGGATTGGTACAGATACGCAGTATTTT. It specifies CASGLYGRIGTDTQYF.

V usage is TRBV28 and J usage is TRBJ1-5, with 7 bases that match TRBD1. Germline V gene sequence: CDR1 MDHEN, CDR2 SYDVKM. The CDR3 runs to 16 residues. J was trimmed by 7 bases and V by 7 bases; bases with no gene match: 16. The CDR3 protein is CASTEAGRGPGQPQHF. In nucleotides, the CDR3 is TGTGCCAGCACGGAGGCCGGGAGGGGGCCCGGGCAGCCCCAGCATTTT. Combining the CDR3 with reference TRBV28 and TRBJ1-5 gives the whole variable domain DVKVTQSSRYLVKRTGEKVFLECVQDMDHENMFWYRQDPGLGLRLIYFSYDVKMKEKGDIPEGYSVSREKKERFSLILESASTNQTSMYLCASTEAGRGPGQPQHFGDGTRLSIL.

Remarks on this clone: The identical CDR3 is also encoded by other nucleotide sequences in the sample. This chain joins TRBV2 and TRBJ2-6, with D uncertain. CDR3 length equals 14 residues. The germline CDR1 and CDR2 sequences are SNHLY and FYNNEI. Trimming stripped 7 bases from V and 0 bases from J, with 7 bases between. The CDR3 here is CASKVNSGANVLTF. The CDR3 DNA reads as TGTGCCAGCAAGGTTAACTCTGGGGCCAACGTCCTGACTTTC.

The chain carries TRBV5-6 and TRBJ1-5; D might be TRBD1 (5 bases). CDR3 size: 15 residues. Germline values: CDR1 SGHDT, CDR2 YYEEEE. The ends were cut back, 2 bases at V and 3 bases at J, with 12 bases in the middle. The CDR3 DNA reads TGTGCCAGCAGCTTACGGTCAGGGCACAATCAGCCCCAGCATTTT. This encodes CASSLRSGHNQPQHF. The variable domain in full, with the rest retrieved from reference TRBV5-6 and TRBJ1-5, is DAGVTQSPTHLIKTRGQQVTLRCSPKSGHDTVSWYQQALGQGPQFIFQYYEEEERQRGNFPDRFSGHQFPNYSSELNVNALLLGDSALYLCASSLRSGHNQPQHFGDGTRLSIL.

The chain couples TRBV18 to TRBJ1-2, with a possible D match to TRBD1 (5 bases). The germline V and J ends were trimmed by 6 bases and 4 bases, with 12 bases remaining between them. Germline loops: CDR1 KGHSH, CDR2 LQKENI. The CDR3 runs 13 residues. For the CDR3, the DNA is TGTGCCAGCTCCCCCGGCAGGGCCTATGGCTACACCTTC. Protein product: CASSPGRAYGYTF.

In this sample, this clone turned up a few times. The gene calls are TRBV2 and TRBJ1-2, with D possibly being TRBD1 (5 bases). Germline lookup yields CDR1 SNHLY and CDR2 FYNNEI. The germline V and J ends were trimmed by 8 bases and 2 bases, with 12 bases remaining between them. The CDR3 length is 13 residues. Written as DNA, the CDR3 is TGTGCCAGCTCGTCAGGGCCCAACTATGGCTACACCTTC. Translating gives CASSSGPNYGYTF.

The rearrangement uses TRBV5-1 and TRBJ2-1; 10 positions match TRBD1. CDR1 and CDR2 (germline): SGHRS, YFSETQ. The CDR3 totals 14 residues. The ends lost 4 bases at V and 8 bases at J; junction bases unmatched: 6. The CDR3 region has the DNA TGCGCCAGCAGCCGGGACAGGGGTACCGATGAGCAGTTCTTC. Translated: CASSRDRGTDEQFF.

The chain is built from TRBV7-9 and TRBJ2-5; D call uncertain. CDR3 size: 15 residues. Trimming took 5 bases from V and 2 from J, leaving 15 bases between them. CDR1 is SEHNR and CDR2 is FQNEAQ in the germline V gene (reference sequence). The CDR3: CASSPGWGSQETQYF. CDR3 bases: TGTGCCAGCAGCCCCGGATGGGGTTCACAAGAGACCCAGTACTTC.

CDR3 DNA sequence: TGCAGTGCTAAACAGGGGGAGACCCAGTACTTC. It encodes CSAKQGETQYF. The chain links TRBV20-1 to TRBJ2-5; 7 bases are a match to TRBD1. The CDR3 totals 11 residues. The germline V gene has CDR1 DFQATT and CDR2 SNEGSKA (reference sequence). After removal of 4 bases from V and 5 bases from J, the junction contained 1 base not matched to a gene.

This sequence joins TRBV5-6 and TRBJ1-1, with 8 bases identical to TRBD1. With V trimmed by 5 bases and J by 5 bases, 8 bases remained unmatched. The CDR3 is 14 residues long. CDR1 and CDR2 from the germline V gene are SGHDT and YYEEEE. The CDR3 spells CASRSGQGGTEAFF. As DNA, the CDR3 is TGTGCCAGCAGGTCTGGACAGGGAGGGACTGAAGCTTTCTTT.

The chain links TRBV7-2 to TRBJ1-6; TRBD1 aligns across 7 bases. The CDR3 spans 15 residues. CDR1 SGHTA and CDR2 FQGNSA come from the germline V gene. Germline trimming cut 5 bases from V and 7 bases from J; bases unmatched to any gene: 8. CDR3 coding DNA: TGTGCCAGCAGCCCCCGACAGGGTCCCAATTCACCCCTCCACTTT. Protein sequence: CASSPRQGPNSPLHF.

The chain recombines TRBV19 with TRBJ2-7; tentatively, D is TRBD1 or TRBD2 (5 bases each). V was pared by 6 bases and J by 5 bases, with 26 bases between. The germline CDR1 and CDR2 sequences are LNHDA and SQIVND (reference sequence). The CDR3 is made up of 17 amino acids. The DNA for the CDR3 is TGTGCCAGTAGCAGTTTCCCGGGGCAGGGCGGTTTGGACGAGCAGTACTTC. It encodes CASSSFPGQGGLDEQYF. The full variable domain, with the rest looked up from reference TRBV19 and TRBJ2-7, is DGGITQSPKYLFRKEGQNVTLSCEQNLNHDAMYWYRQDPGQGLRLIYYSQIVNDFQKGDIAEGYSVSREKKESFPLTVTSAQKNPTAFYLCASSSFPGQGGLDEQYFGPGTRLTVT.